This TCR beta chain emerged from a study of sequential checkpoint blockade in melanoma. The method was immunoSEQ multiplex PCR; TCRdb's version includes in-frame clones alone and lacks a portion of them. The sample contains 15,000 or so clones, 70% to 85% of which appear only once. This clone is a singleton in its sample. CDR3 length equals 13 residues. Germline V CDR1 and CDR2: SGHRS, YFSETQ. V trimming: 4 bases; J trimming: 3 bases; junction bases outside the gene matches: 3. Treatment given: randomized to nivolumab then ipilimumab (arm A) or the reverse (arm B). The chain combines TRBV5-1 with TRBJ1-1; 7 nucleotides line up with TRBD1. The receptor comes from a human donor with melanoma. This material consisted of CD8+ T cells sorted from blood (inferred from file names), taken from a patient given nivolumab and ipilimumab in sequence. The CDR3 sequence is CASSDRDDTEAFF. CDR3 DNA sequence: TGCGCCAGCAGCGACAGGGATGACACTGAAGCTTTCTTT.